Included here is one TCR beta chain sequence, with context. The CDR3 totals 17 residues. Germline V gene sequence: CDR1 SGHRS, CDR2 YFSETQ. Trimming stripped 3 bases from V and 1 base from J, with 19 bases between. This sample stems from a study of blood T cell repertoires in COVID-19. Authors' processing steps: Estimation of nucleated cell counts relied on the amplification of reference gene primers. Profiling relied on immunoSEQ multiplex PCR, and the TCRdb table lists in-frame clones only, not all of them. That table gives V, J and clone size, and the DNA gave D and trimming. The sample shows 250,000 to 400,000 clones, about 91% of them seen only once.

The sequence was obtained from a woman younger than 45 with COVID-19, enrolled during active disease. The source material was peripheral blood. The V call is TRBV5-1, the J call TRBJ1-1; possibly TRBD1 for D (5 bases). The CDR3: CASSSSPGQGPNTEAFF. CDR3 coding DNA: TGCGCCAGCAGCTCAAGCCCAGGGCAGGGCCCGAACACTGAAGCTTTCTTT.